These 27 T cell receptor beta chains came from one sample sequenced in a study of cytomegalovirus exposure and HLA in healthy donors. The PCR ran on 60 Vbeta and 13 Jbeta primers. Sequencing was performed with immunoSEQ multiplex PCR; in TCRdb, only in-frame clones are kept and a portion is missing. The repertoire includes 75,000 to 90,000 clones, over 75% of them detected once, and 13% sits in the top ten. Sequenced: PBMCs. These receptors were obtained from a human donor in good health.

With respect to this clone: Germline is not matched at one junction end, which may reflect a read error. The rearrangement uses TRBV6-6 and TRBJ1-1, with D unclear. Per germline, CDR1 MNHNY and CDR2 SVGAGI (reference sequence). CDR3 length equals 16 residues. The CDR3, as DNA: TGTGCCACCAGTCAAGGCCAGGCCCCCACGAACACTGAAGCTTTCTTT. Its translation is CATSQGQAPTNTEAFF.

In this sample, this clone turned up once. The genes are TRBV13 and TRBJ1-5, with D tentatively TRBD1 (5 bases). The V and J ends lost 3 bases and 9 bases respectively, with 15 bases between them. Germline V CDR1 and CDR2: PRHDT, FYEKMQ (reference sequence). The CDR3 totals 14 residues. The CDR3 here is CASSFGTGEVPQHF. The CDR3 region has the DNA TGTGCCAGCAGCTTCGGGACGGGGGAAGTGCCCCAGCATTTT.

Comments on this clone: The identical CDR3 is also encoded by other nucleotide sequences in the sample. The gene calls are TRBV7-8 and TRBJ1-2; TRBD1 is a possible D gene (5 bases). Trimming cost V 1 base and J 2 bases, with 8 bases left between them. There are 14 residues in the CDR3. Germline V gives CDR1 SGHVS, CDR2 FQNEAQ. This CDR3 is CASSLDAGNYGYTF. The CDR3 DNA follows: TGTGCCAGCAGCTTAGACGCAGGGAACTATGGCTACACCTTC.

The gene calls are TRBV5-1 and TRBJ1-5; 7 bases match TRBD1. Germline V gives CDR1 SGHRS, CDR2 YFSETQ. V lost 0 bases and J lost 5; bases outside the gene matches: 5. This CDR3 is 15 amino acids long. CDR3: CASSLDRGGDQPQHF. CDR3 coding DNA: TGCGCCAGCAGCTTGGACAGGGGAGGTGATCAGCCCCAGCATTTT.

The CDR3: CASKETGVFGEKLFF. Written as DNA, the CDR3 is TGTGCCAGTAAGGAGACAGGGGTTTTTGGTGAAAAACTGTTTTTT. This chain uses TRBV19 with TRBJ1-4; TRBD1 aligns across 8 bases. There are 15 residues in the CDR3. V was pared by 7 bases and J by 7 bases, with 11 bases of the junction left unmatched. Germline CDR1 and CDR2: LNHDA and SQIVND (reference sequence).

V usage is TRBV6-5 and J usage is TRBJ1-1; TRBD1 aligns across 8 bases. Germline-derived CDR1 and CDR2 are MNHEY and SVGAGI. Trimming cost V 6 bases and J 4 bases; bases outside gene matches: 7. CDR3 size: 14 residues. CDR3 protein: CASSQITGGTEAFF. The CDR3 DNA reads as TGTGCCAGCAGCCAGATCACAGGGGGCACTGAAGCTTTCTTT.

This sequence joins TRBV7-2 and TRBJ2-3; D is unclear. The germline V gene has CDR1 SGHTA and CDR2 FQGNSA. Trimming took off 2 bases at V and 1 base at J, with 7 bases between the two ends. The CDR3 has 14 amino acids. The CDR3 is CASSLNPGTDTQYF. The CDR3 nucleotides are TGTGCCAGCAGCTTAAATCCTGGCACAGATACGCAGTATTTT.

The chain employs TRBV11-1 and TRBJ1-6; D perhaps matches TRBD1 (6 bases). The CDR3 length is 18 residues. Trimming shortened V by 5 bases and J by 1 base, and 18 bases separated the two germline ends. Germline CDR1 SGHAT, CDR2 FQDESV (reference sequence). For the CDR3, the DNA is TGTGCCAGCAGCCAGGACAGCCCAACGCCATCCTATAATTCACCCCTCCACTTT. This encodes CASSQDSPTPSYNSPLHF.

J is TRBJ1-2 and V is TRBV9; 9 positions match TRBD1. The CDR3 is made up of 15 amino acids. Germline CDR1 and CDR2: SGDLS and YYNGEE. V lost 3 bases to trimming and J lost 0 bases; unmatched junction nucleotides: 3. CDR3 residues: CASSGTGGSNYGYTF. The DNA of the CDR3 is TGTGCCAGCAGCGGAACAGGGGGCTCTAACTATGGCTACACCTTC.

The rearrangement uses TRBV5-6 and TRBJ2-5, with a tentative D call TRBD2 (6 bases). V dropped 1 base and J dropped 5 bases, with 12 bases sitting between them. The CDR3 consists of 14 residues. CDR1 is SGHDT, CDR2 YYEEEE, per germline. The CDR3 is CASSLRRGPETQYF. The CDR3 DNA is TGTGCCAGCAGCTTGCGGCGGGGACCGGAGACCCAGTACTTC.

The chain employs TRBV29-1 and TRBJ2-1; a possible D gene is TRBD2 (5 bases). V was clipped by 7 bases and J by 0 bases, with 16 bases between them. Per germline, CDR1 SQVTM and CDR2 ANQGSEA. This CDR3 has 15 amino acids. This chain's CDR3 is CSAPARESSYNEQFF. DNA of the CDR3: TGCAGCGCCCCGGCGAGGGAGAGCTCCTACAATGAGCAGTTCTTC.

This sequence joins TRBV6-5 and TRBJ2-7; TRBD1 matches at 12 bases. The CDR3 contains 14 residues. Germline loops: CDR1 MNHEY, CDR2 SVGAGI. Trimming removed 6 bases from V and 5 bases from J; junction bases left unmatched: 5. The CDR3 spells CASRPGQGAHEQYF. The CDR3 DNA reads TGTGCCAGCAGACCGGGACAGGGGGCGCACGAGCAGTACTTC.

This sequence joins TRBV2 and TRBJ2-2; 9 nucleotides match TRBD1. This CDR3 spans 15 amino acids. Germline V gene data show CDR1 as SNHLY and CDR2 as FYNNEI. Trimming cost V 5 bases and J 5 bases; bases outside gene matches: 6. For the CDR3, the DNA is TGTGCCAGCAGTTCGACAGGGGGAAGGACCGGGGAGCTGTTTTTT. Protein product: CASSSTGGRTGELFF.

This clone occurred a few times. This chain joins TRBV7-2 and TRBJ2-1; 14 bases match TRBD2. Unmatched junction bases numbered 9, after V lost 4 bases and J lost 7 bases. Germline V gives CDR1 SGHTA, CDR2 FQGNSA. CDR3 size: 17 residues. The CDR3 protein is CASSSRTSGGNGNEQFF. In nucleotides, the CDR3 is TGTGCCAGCAGCTCACGGACTAGCGGGGGGAACGGTAATGAGCAGTTCTTC.

This chain joins TRBV6-5 and TRBJ2-5; D is possibly TRBD2 (5 bases). With the DNA end fitting TRBJ2-7 better, the J assignment may be wrong. This CDR3 contains 15 residues. The V gene's germline CDR1 is MNHEY and CDR2 SVGAGI. This CDR3 reads CASSYSLPLGYEQYF. The CDR3 DNA sequence: TGTGCCAGCAGTTACTCCCTACCACTAGGCTACGAGCAGTACTTC.

The rearrangement joins TRBV4-1 to TRBJ1-2; the match to TRBD1 covers 9 bases. J lost 6 bases, V lost 4 bases, and 15 bases had no gene match. There are 17 residues in the CDR3. CDR1 and CDR2 (germline): MGHRA, YSYEKL. CDR3 DNA sequence: TGCGCCAGCAGCCCCCTTTTGGGGACAGGGATGAAGGATGGCTACACCTTC. It encodes CASSPLLGTGMKDGYTF.

The rearrangement joins TRBV19 to TRBJ1-1; 9 bases match TRBD1. CDR1 LNHDA and CDR2 SQIVND come from the germline V gene (reference sequence). The CDR3 extends over 15 amino acids. The V gene end was trimmed by 10 bases and the J gene end by 4 bases; junction bases not matched to a gene: 13. This CDR3 reads CATSPRDRVGTEAFF. In DNA form, the CDR3 reads TGTGCCACGAGTCCCCGGGACAGGGTCGGCACTGAAGCTTTCTTT. The complete variable domain, with remaining parts taken from reference TRBV19 and TRBJ1-1, reads DGGITQSPKYLFRKEGQNVTLSCEQNLNHDAMYWYRQDPGQGLRLIYYSQIVNDFQKGDIAEGYSVSREKKESFPLTVTSAQKNPTAFYLCATSPRDRVGTEAFFGQGTRLTVV.

V and J are TRBV7-8 and TRBJ1-6; D unclear. The CDR3 totals 19 residues. V shed 1 base and J shed 0 bases, with 16 bases lying between them. CDR1 is SGHVS and CDR2 is FQNEAQ in the germline V gene. CDR3 bases: TGTGCCAGCAGCTTAGTCAGGAGAGGACGGGGCTCCTATAATTCACCCCTCCACTTT. It translates to CASSLVRRGRGSYNSPLHF.

The chain has TRBV12-5 and TRBJ1-1; perhaps TRBD1 as D (6 bases). The V gene's germline CDR1 is LGHNT and CDR2 FRNRAP. Trimming removed 1 base from V and 0 bases from J, with 12 bases in between. CDR3 length equals 16 residues. CDR3 DNA sequence: TGTGCTAGTGGTTTGGCTCGGACAGCCATGAACACTGAAGCTTTCTTT. This codes for CASGLARTAMNTEAFF.

The genes are TRBV5-5 and TRBJ2-7, with D maybe TRBD2 (6 bases). V lost 1 base, J lost 3 bases, and 11 bases lay in between. This CDR3 is 14 amino acids long. CDR1 is SGHKS, CDR2 YYEKEE, per germline (reference sequence). As DNA, the CDR3 is TGTGCCAGCAGCTTGTCAGGAGGGAGCTACGAGCAGTACTTC. It encodes CASSLSGGSYEQYF.

The chain recombines TRBV5-1 with TRBJ1-1; tentative D call: TRBD1 (6 bases). The germline CDR1 and CDR2 sequences are SGHRS and YFSETQ. CDR3 length: 14 residues. With 4 bases removed from V and 5 bases from J, the gap between germline ends came to 15 bases. Here the CDR3 reads CASSLQGSTTEAFF. In DNA form, the CDR3 reads TGCGCCAGCAGCCTCCAGGGGTCGACAACTGAAGCTTTCTTT. Full variable domain (missing parts from reference TRBV5-1 and TRBJ1-1): KAGVTQTPRYLIKTRGQQVTLSCSPISGHRSVSWYQQTPGQGLQFLFEYFSETQRNKGNFPGRFSGRQFSNSRSEMNVSTLELGDSALYLCASSLQGSTTEAFFGQGTRLTVV.

V and J are TRBV9 and TRBJ2-5; 7 bases fit TRBD1. Per germline, CDR1 SGDLS and CDR2 YYNGEE. This CDR3 contains 14 residues. V lost 3 bases and J lost 4; bases outside the gene matches: 6. The CDR3 is CASSDSRGTETQYF. Here the CDR3 DNA reads TGTGCCAGCAGCGACTCCAGGGGGACAGAGACCCAGTACTTC.

This clone turned up a few times. Written as DNA, the CDR3 is TGTGCCAGCAGCTTAGAATCGGGGTGGGGAAATCAGCCCCAGCATTTT. This codes for CASSLESGWGNQPQHF. The chain employs TRBV7-2 and TRBJ1-5, with unresolved D. V lost 1 base to trimming and J lost 4 bases, with 14 bases between them. CDR3 size: 16 residues. The germline gives CDR1 SGHTA, CDR2 FQGNSA.

CDR3 protein: CASSIGTGQTGDSPLHF. For the CDR3, the DNA is TGTGCCAGTAGTATAGGAACAGGACAGACGGGCGATTCACCCCTCCACTTT. This sequence joins TRBV19 and TRBJ1-6, with TRBD1 as a possible D gene (6 bases). The CDR3 runs 17 residues. Per the germline V gene, CDR1 is LNHDA and CDR2 is SQIVND (reference sequence). Between the trimmed V and J ends, which lost 1 base and 8 bases, there was a span of 18 bases.

This clone was detected only a few times. V is TRBV4-2 and J is TRBJ1-5; D possibly corresponds to TRBD1 (5 bases). The length of the CDR3 is 15 residues. The germline CDR1 and CDR2 sequences are LGHNA and YNFKEQ. V was pared by 0 bases and J by 10 bases, with 16 bases between. Written as DNA, the CDR3 is TGTGCCAGCAGCCAAGATCGTCGGGGGTTTGATCCCCAGCATTTT. The encoded protein is CASSQDRRGFDPQHF.

The V call is TRBV7-2, the J call TRBJ1-1, with 7 bases fitting TRBD1. The germline V gene encodes CDR1 SGHTA and CDR2 FQGNSA. This CDR3 region has 15 residues. V was pared by 5 bases and J by 3 bases, with 9 bases of the junction left unmatched. This CDR3 is CASSILDRFDTEAFF. As DNA, the CDR3 is TGTGCCAGCAGCATCCTGGACAGGTTCGACACTGAAGCTTTCTTT.

The gene calls are TRBV7-9 and TRBJ1-4, with D unclear. The CDR3 has 14 amino acids. V was trimmed by 5 bases and J by 2 bases, leaving 9 bases between them. Germline loops: CDR1 SEHNR, CDR2 FQNEAQ (reference sequence). The CDR3 DNA reads TGTGCCAGCAGCCCCCTCCCTACTAATGAAAAACTGTTTTTT. It translates to CASSPLPTNEKLFF.